This T cell receptor (beta chain) was identified in a study of T cell changes during pregnancy in multiple sclerosis. Profiling relied on immunoSEQ multiplex PCR, and the TCRdb table lists in-frame clones only, not all of them. This table holds 40,000 to 50,000 clones, roughly 87% found once. The germline V and J ends were trimmed by 0 bases and 7 bases, with 7 bases remaining between them. CDR3 length equals 12 residues. Germline CDR1 is LNHDA and CDR2 is SQIVND (reference sequence). The receptor comes from a female donor with multiple sclerosis, enrolled in a pregnancy study. The V call is TRBV19, the J call TRBJ2-7, with D possibly being TRBD2 (5 bases). The source material was CD4+ T cells from peripheral blood mononuclear cells, sampled in the first trimester of pregnancy. DNA of the CDR3: TGTGCCAGTAGTATAGATTCGGGGGAGCAGTACTTC. The encoded protein is CASSIDSGEQYF.